A single sample is the source of the 2 T cell receptor beta chains below, sequenced in a study of cytomegalovirus exposure and HLA in healthy donors. PCR was performed using 60 Vbeta and 13 Jbeta primers. The method was immunoSEQ multiplex PCR; TCRdb's version includes in-frame clones alone and lacks a portion of them. The table shows some 120,000 clones, with 77% occurring only once. Specimen: PBMCs. The origin of the receptors is a human donor in good health.

J is TRBJ2-5 and V is TRBV21-1; no DNA check was done on the table's D call, TRBD1. TRBV21-1 is recorded as a pseudogene. The CDR3 is 15 residues long. CDR3 DNA: TGTGCCAGCAGCGCCTCCGGGACAGGGGTTGAGACCCAGTACTTC. Translated: CASSASGTGVETQYF.

V and J are TRBV6-5 and TRBJ2-1, with 13 bases identical to TRBD2. V shed 7 bases, J shed 8 bases, and the junction held 8 bases outside the gene matches. The CDR3 is 15 residues long. The V gene's germline CDR1 is MNHEY and CDR2 SVGAGI. The CDR3 loop reads CASTKGTSGKDEQFF. For the CDR3, the DNA is TGTGCCAGCACCAAAGGGACTAGCGGGAAGGATGAGCAGTTCTTC.